The 32 T cell receptor beta chains presented below share a single source sample, sequenced in a study of CD8 T cells in ankylosing spondylitis. Broader study findings: Ankylosing spondylitis blood appeared to carry a characteristic TCR beta motif of roughly eight highly homologous variants.

Their specific antigens are unknown. Each CDR3 protein gets one entry after TCRdb re-called the 5' RACE reads with MiXCR. The sample consists of fewer than 450,000 distinct CDR3 sequences, roughly 15% of them appearing once. Sequencing input: blood, either unsorted or a sorted T cell fraction (not recorded which). Source of these receptors: a male donor with ankylosing spondylitis.

This clonotype was counted many times. The gene calls are TRBV6-1 and TRBJ2-1; TRBD2 matches 11 bases. With V trimmed by 6 bases and J by 7 bases, 8 bases remained unmatched. Germline V gives CDR1 MNHNS, CDR2 SASEGT. CDR3 length: 15 amino acids. The CDR3 nucleotides read TGTGCCAGCAGACGTGGGACTAGCGGAGGGAATGAGCAGTTCTTC. This encodes CASRRGTSGGNEQFF.

The chain carries TRBV28 and TRBJ1-2; TRBD1 aligns across 7 bases. Unmatched junction bases numbered 9, after V lost 5 bases and J lost 9 bases. The CDR3 is 13 residues long. Germline CDR1 is MDHEN and CDR2 is SYDVKM. In nucleotides, the CDR3 is TGTGCCAGCAGTAGCAGGGGGAGAACCCGCTACACCTTC. It codes for CASSSRGRTRYTF.

The genes are TRBV18 and TRBJ1-1, with D unclear. This CDR3 spans 14 amino acids. Germline CDR1 is KGHSH and CDR2 is LQKENI. V was pared by 2 bases and J by 5 bases, with 12 bases between. CDR3 region: CASSPNGESTEAFF. Here the CDR3 DNA reads TGTGCCAGCTCACCAAACGGGGAGTCGACTGAAGCTTTCTTT.

The CDR3, as DNA: TGTGCCAGCAGCCCCAGGACAGGGGTCAACCCAAGGGACTACGAGCAGTACTTC. Its translation: CASSPRTGVNPRDYEQYF. The chain recombines TRBV6-2 or TRBV6-3 with TRBJ2-7; 9 bases fit TRBD1. V was pared by 6 bases and J by 3 bases, with 18 bases of the junction left unmatched. The CDR3 is 18 amino acids. CDR1 is MNHEY and CDR2 is SVGEGT in the germline V gene.

The CDR3 loop is CASTKRAQGDSPLHF. DNA for the CDR3: TGTGCCAGCACCAAGAGGGCACAGGGGGATTCACCCCTCCACTTT. The chain joins TRBV27 to TRBJ1-6; TRBD1 matches at 8 bases. The J segment lost 8 bases and the V segment lost 7 bases, leaving 10 bases of the junction unmatched. The germline V gene has CDR1 MNHEY and CDR2 SMNVEV (reference sequence). This CDR3 has 15 residues.

This clonotype has just one count. The chain recombines TRBV30 with TRBJ2-7, with D unclear. This CDR3 spans 11 amino acids. V dropped 4 bases and J dropped 5 bases, with 9 bases sitting between them. The germline gives CDR1 GTSNPN, CDR2 SVGIG (reference sequence). This CDR3 reads CAWNSRDEQYF. The CDR3 DNA reads as TGTGCCTGGAACTCGCGAGACGAGCAGTACTTC.

The genes are TRBV7-2 and TRBJ2-7; 7 nucleotides match TRBD1. The length of the CDR3 is 17 residues. Germline CDR1 SGHTA, CDR2 FQGNSA. J was trimmed by 2 bases and V by 2 bases; bases with no gene match: 12. Here the CDR3 reads CASSLPTGAALTYEQYF. The CDR3 DNA follows: TGTGCCAGCAGCTTACCCACAGGGGCCGCTTTGACCTACGAGCAGTACTTC.

This clonotype was found many times. The chain is built from TRBV25-1 and TRBJ2-1, with D unresolved. The ends were cut back, 6 bases at V and 7 bases at J, with 7 bases in the middle. Germline loops: CDR1 MGHDK, CDR2 SYGVNS. The CDR3 sequence is 11 residues long. CDR3 in DNA: TGTGCCAGCAGATTGAGGAATGAGCAGTTCTTC. Translation: CASRLRNEQFF. Full variable domain (outside the CDR3, taken from reference TRBV25-1 and TRBJ2-1): EADIYQTPRYLVIGTGKKITLECSQTMGHDKMYWYQQDPGMELHLIHYSYGVNSTEKGDLSSESTVSRIRTEHFPLTLESARPSHTSQYLCASRLRNEQFFGPGTRLTVL.

This clonotype was observed at least ten times. CDR3 sequence reads: CASSLSLAGYAEQFF. The CDR3 bases are TGCGCCAGCAGCTTATCACTAGCGGGATATGCTGAGCAGTTCTTC. The J gene is TRBJ2-1, the V gene TRBV5-1; 10 bases are a match to TRBD2. CDR3 size: 15 residues. Germline trimming cut 2 bases from V and 9 bases from J; bases unmatched to any gene: 8. Germline assignment: CDR1 SGHRS and CDR2 YFSETQ.

This clonotype showed up just a few times. The chain recombines TRBV20-1 with TRBJ2-1; D is perhaps TRBD2 (5 bases). The CDR3 contains 13 residues. The germline V gene has CDR1 DFQATT and CDR2 SNEGSKA (reference sequence). V lost 1 base, J lost 3 bases, and 7 bases lay in between. CDR3 in DNA: TGCAGTGCTAGAGTTGCGGGCTACAATGAGCAGTTCTTC. Translation: CSARVAGYNEQFF.

The rearrangement uses TRBV6-1 and TRBJ2-7; D perhaps matches TRBD1 (6 bases). V lost 8 bases and J lost 8, with 22 bases in between. The length of the CDR3 is 14 residues. Germline V lookup: CDR1 MNHNS, CDR2 SASEGT. The CDR3, as DNA: TGTGCCAGCGGATGGGCTCTACAGGGTAATAAGCAGTACTTC. As protein: CASGWALQGNKQYF.

V is TRBV7-9 and J is TRBJ2-1, with TRBD2 matching over 9 bases. CDR3 length: 17 amino acids. The germline gives CDR1 SEHNR, CDR2 FQNEAQ (reference sequence). The trim removed 1 base at V and 9 bases at J, leaving 13 bases unmatched. For the CDR3, the DNA is TGTGCCAGCAGCTTAGGGGGTGGCGGGAGGGCCGCTGTTGAGCAGTTCTTC. Translated: CASSLGGGGRAAVEQFF.

This clonotype came up a few times. J is TRBJ2-3 and V is TRBV29-1; D gene ambiguous. V lost 1 base and J lost 0, with 11 bases in between. The CDR3 sequence is 15 residues long. Germline V gene sequence: CDR1 SQVTM, CDR2 ANQGSEA. The CDR3 loop is CSVEGIATSTDTQYF. In nucleotides, the CDR3 is TGCAGCGTTGAAGGCATCGCAACTAGCACAGATACGCAGTATTTT.

The chain has TRBV20-1 and TRBJ1-1; no clear D gene. This CDR3 is 16 amino acids long. The V and J ends lost 1 base and 4 bases respectively, with 19 bases between them. The germline gives CDR1 DFQATT, CDR2 SNEGSKA (reference sequence). This CDR3 reads CSARGSQRAITTEAFF. Here the CDR3 DNA reads TGCAGTGCTAGAGGGTCGCAACGGGCAATAACCACTGAAGCTTTCTTT.

The rearrangement joins TRBV20-1 to TRBJ2-5; D assignment may be TRBD1 or TRBD2 (6 bases each). Per the germline V gene, CDR1 is DFQATT and CDR2 is SNEGSKA (reference sequence). The CDR3 is made up of 14 amino acids. V was pared by 1 base and J by 3 bases, with 12 bases between. The CDR3 loop reads CSARVWGAKETQYF. The CDR3 nucleotides read TGCAGTGCTAGAGTTTGGGGGGCTAAAGAGACCCAGTACTTC.

The genes are TRBV21-1 and TRBJ1-5. TRBV21-1 constitutes a pseudogene. The CDR3 has 16 residues. CDR3 DNA sequence: TGTGCCAGCAACTCTAGGCGTGTTAATAGCAATCAGCCCCAGCATTTT. It encodes CASNSRRVNSNQPQHF.

This clonotype has only a few counts. The chain has TRBV5-1 and TRBJ2-1; 10 bases align to TRBD2. After removal of 3 bases from V and 2 bases from J, the junction contained 2 bases not matched to a gene. The CDR3 loop spans 15 amino acids. CDR1 and CDR2 (germline): SGHRS, YFSETQ. The CDR3, as DNA: TGCGCCAGCAGCTCCACTAGCGGGGCCTACAATGAGCAGTTCTTC. Its translation: CASSSTSGAYNEQFF. Full variable domain (missing parts from reference TRBV5-1 and TRBJ2-1): KAGVTQTPRYLIKTRGQQVTLSCSPISGHRSVSWYQQTPGQGLQFLFEYFSETQRNKGNFPGRFSGRQFSNSRSEMNVSTLELGDSALYLCASSSTSGAYNEQFFGPGTRLTVL.

There are a few counts of this clonotype. The chain recombines TRBV7-9 with TRBJ1-2; D is uncertain. V lost 5 bases, J lost 7 bases, and 14 bases lay in between. Germline CDR1 is SEHNR and CDR2 is FQNEAQ (reference sequence). The CDR3 loop spans 13 amino acids. The CDR3 sequence: CASSMGSTGGYTF. The CDR3 region has the DNA TGTGCCAGCAGCATGGGGTCCACGGGTGGCTACACCTTC. Using reference TRBV7-9 and TRBJ1-2 for the parts outside the CDR3, the full variable domain is DTGVSQNPRHKITKRGQNVTFRCDPISEHNRLYWYRQTLGQGPEFLTYFQNEAQLEKSRLLSDRFSAERPKGSFSTLEIQRTEQGDSAMYLCASSMGSTGGYTFGSGTRLTVV.

The gene calls are TRBV20-1 and TRBJ1-1; D gene ambiguous. The CDR3 consists of 12 residues. Germline V gene data show CDR1 as DFQATT and CDR2 as SNEGSKA (reference sequence). V dropped 6 bases and J dropped 2 bases, with 10 bases sitting between them. As DNA, the CDR3 is TGCAGTGCGGGCCGTCGAAACACTGAAGCTTTCTTT. Translation: CSAGRRNTEAFF.

This chain links TRBV6-1 with TRBJ2-3; no clear D. V was trimmed by 5 bases and J by 4 bases, leaving 13 bases between them. Germline V gene lookup returns CDR1 MNHNS and CDR2 SASEGT. CDR3 length equals 14 residues. CDR3 region: CASSPPRSPDTQYF. CDR3 nucleotides: TGTGCCAGCAGTCCTCCGCGGAGTCCAGATACGCAGTATTTT.

V is TRBV4-2 and J is TRBJ1-4; D remains ambiguous. V gave up 1 base and J gave up 3 bases, with 6 bases separating them. CDR1 is LGHNA and CDR2 is YNFKEQ in the germline V gene. This CDR3 is built from 14 residues. CDR3 sequence: CASSQVGANEKLFF. The DNA of the CDR3 is TGTGCCAGCAGCCAAGTGGGCGCTAATGAAAAACTGTTTTTT.

This clonotype has just a few counts. This chain joins TRBV14 and TRBJ2-1, with TRBD1 identical over 10 bases. Germline V CDR1 and CDR2: SGHDN, FVKESK. V lost 1 base, J lost 9 bases, and 6 bases stayed unmatched. This CDR3 has 15 amino acids. Here the CDR3 reads CASSQVGQGRGEQFF. As DNA, the CDR3 is TGTGCCAGCAGCCAAGTGGGACAGGGGAGGGGTGAGCAGTTCTTC.

In DNA form, the CDR3 reads TGCAGTGCTGAGGACAGGGCCCAAGAGACCCAGTACTTC. Its translation: CSAEDRAQETQYF. The rearrangement uses TRBV20-1 and TRBJ2-5, with 8 bases identical to TRBD1. Germline CDR1 DFQATT, CDR2 SNEGSKA (reference sequence). CDR3 length equals 13 residues. J lost 1 base, V lost 5 bases, and 3 bases had no gene match.

In nucleotides, the CDR3 is TGTGCCAGCAGGCCCCCGAGGGTAGGAGGGGTGACAGATACGCAGTATTTT. This encodes CASRPPRVGGVTDTQYF. The chain couples TRBV6-2 or TRBV6-3 to TRBJ2-3; tentatively, D is TRBD2 (6 bases). The CDR3 is 17 amino acids. Germline V gene sequence: CDR1 MNHEY, CDR2 SVGEGT. V gave up 6 bases and J gave up 3 bases, with 22 bases separating them.

V usage is TRBV7-9 and J usage is TRBJ1-6, with D tentatively TRBD1 (6 bases). This CDR3 contains 15 residues. The germline CDR1 and CDR2 sequences are SEHNR and FQNEAQ (reference sequence). Trimming took off 5 bases at V and 4 bases at J, with 12 bases between the two ends. The chain's CDR3 is CASSAGEGYNSPLHF. The CDR3 bases are TGTGCCAGCAGCGCAGGGGAAGGGTATAATTCACCCCTCCACTTT.

The rearrangement links TRBV6-1 to TRBJ2-5, with D hard to call. This CDR3 is 15 amino acids long. Per germline, CDR1 MNHNS and CDR2 SASEGT. V was clipped by 2 bases and J by 0 bases, with 10 bases between them. The CDR3 coding sequence is TGTGCCAGCAGTGAACTTGTTGTCTACCAAGAGACCCAGTACTTC. Its protein is CASSELVVYQETQYF.

This clonotype was seen a handful of times. V and J are TRBV9 and TRBJ2-3; TRBD2 might be the D (6 bases). Trimming shortened V by 3 bases and J by 5 bases, and 13 bases separated the two germline ends. CDR1 SGDLS and CDR2 YYNGEE come from the germline V gene. The CDR3 extends over 14 amino acids. The CDR3 protein is CASSGGVGKDTQYF. The CDR3 DNA is TGTGCCAGCAGCGGGGGGGTCGGTAAAGATACGCAGTATTTT.

The chain combines TRBV18 with TRBJ2-7, with D perhaps matching TRBD2 (6 bases). CDR1 and CDR2 (germline): KGHSH, LQKENI. The length of the CDR3 is 14 residues. V was shortened by 6 bases and J by 7 bases, with 19 bases between the two germline ends. CDR3 loop: CASSPGVYPREQYF. CDR3 DNA sequence: TGTGCCAGCTCGCCGGGAGTGTACCCGAGGGAGCAGTACTTC.

Only a few counts were recorded for this clonotype. This chain links TRBV3-1 with TRBJ2-7; a weak D match, TRBD2 (7 bases). From germline, CDR1 is LGHDT and CDR2 YNNKEL (reference sequence). The germline V and J ends were trimmed by 7 bases and 0 bases, with 16 bases remaining between them. CDR3 size: 15 residues. CDR3 sequence (DNA): TGTGCCAGCACTAGGAGGGGGGGAGGCTCCTACGAGCAGTACTTC. This sequence encodes CASTRRGGGSYEQYF.

This clonotype was observed a few times. The chain links TRBV20-1 to TRBJ1-5, with 12 bases aligning to TRBD1. In germline, CDR1 is DFQATT, CDR2 SNEGSKA (reference sequence). With V trimmed by 6 bases and J by 7 bases, 13 bases remained unmatched. CDR3 length: 16 amino acids. The CDR3 is CSATGTGGKDRQPQHF. In DNA form, the CDR3 reads TGCAGTGCCACCGGGACAGGGGGCAAGGACAGACAGCCCCAGCATTTT.

CDR3 nucleotide sequence: TGCAGTGCCAGGGGGGTCAGGTACGAGCAGTACTTC. Its translation is CSARGVRYEQYF. This rearrangement joins TRBV20-1 to TRBJ2-7, with D maybe TRBD1 (7 bases). Trimming cost V 6 bases and J 4 bases, with 13 bases left between them. Germline CDR1 reads DFQATT; CDR2 reads SNEGSKA (reference sequence). The CDR3 extends over 12 amino acids.

The chain uses TRBV18 and TRBJ2-3, with D possibly matching TRBD1 (6 bases). CDR1 is KGHSH, CDR2 LQKENI, per germline. The CDR3 spans 17 residues. With 2 bases removed from V and 0 bases from J, the gap between germline ends came to 15 bases. CDR3 bases: TGTGCCAGCTCACCAGTCGTCCGGACAGTGAGCACAGATACGCAGTATTTT. This sequence encodes CASSPVVRTVSTDTQYF. The full variable domain, in which reference TRBV18 and TRBJ2-3 provide the parts outside the CDR3, is NAGVMQNPRHLVRRRGQEARLRCSPMKGHSHVYWYRQLPEEGLKFMVYLQKENIIDESGMPKERFSAEFPKEGPSILRIQQVVRGDSAAYFCASSPVVRTVSTDTQYFGPGTRLTVL.